Included here is one TCR beta chain sequence, with context. What it binds is not known. The CDR3 has 12 residues. Trimming took 1 base from V and 7 from J, leaving 2 bases between them. The data were obtained in a study of T cell responses to AZD1222 COVID-19 vaccine. Study-level results: Within unmutated variant regions lay the reported targets of nearly half of spike-specific TCRs. Spike was spanned by vaccine-associated CD4 TCRs, with dominance at 160-218 and 743-854. Increases in Spike-specific TCR breadth and depth were seen after two AZD1222 doses. Donors, mostly white British, included more females; clonal diversity was possibly underestimated.

TCRdb's table, derived via immunoSEQ multiplex PCR, lists solely in-frame clones and lacks some. The table shows under 95,000 clones, with approximately 83% occurring only once. The J gene is TRBJ1-6, the V gene TRBV12-3 or TRBV12-4, with D unclear. The sequence was collected from an adult who received the AZD1222 COVID-19 vaccine. Sequenced material: peripheral blood, taken 28 days after the second AZD1222 dose. The CDR3 protein is CASSLVNSPLHF. The CDR3 nucleotides read TGTGCCAGCAGTTTAGTAAATTCACCCCTCCACTTT.